This TCR beta chain was sequenced in a study of T-cell memory formation after mild COVID-19. This clonotype was counted many times. TCRdb reanalysed the 5' RACE reads using MiXCR and keeps one entry per CDR3 protein. The sample carries approximately 110,000 distinct CDR3 sequences, approximately 21% recorded once. Unmatched junction bases numbered 7, after V lost 1 base and J lost 5 bases. The length of the CDR3 is 16 residues. Per germline, CDR1 LGHNA and CDR2 YNFKEQ. V is TRBV4-2 and J is TRBJ2-7; 11 bases match TRBD2. The sequencing input was PBMCs or a T cell subset sorted from them (not recorded which). The clonotype comes from a man aged 18 to 30 who had mild COVID-19 (a few samples of this study predate the infection). Cell type and time point are not known. The CDR3 DNA sequence: TGTGCCAGCAGCCAAGCCGTAGCGGGGGGGCCCAACGAGCAGTACTTC. This gives the protein CASSQAVAGGPNEQYF.